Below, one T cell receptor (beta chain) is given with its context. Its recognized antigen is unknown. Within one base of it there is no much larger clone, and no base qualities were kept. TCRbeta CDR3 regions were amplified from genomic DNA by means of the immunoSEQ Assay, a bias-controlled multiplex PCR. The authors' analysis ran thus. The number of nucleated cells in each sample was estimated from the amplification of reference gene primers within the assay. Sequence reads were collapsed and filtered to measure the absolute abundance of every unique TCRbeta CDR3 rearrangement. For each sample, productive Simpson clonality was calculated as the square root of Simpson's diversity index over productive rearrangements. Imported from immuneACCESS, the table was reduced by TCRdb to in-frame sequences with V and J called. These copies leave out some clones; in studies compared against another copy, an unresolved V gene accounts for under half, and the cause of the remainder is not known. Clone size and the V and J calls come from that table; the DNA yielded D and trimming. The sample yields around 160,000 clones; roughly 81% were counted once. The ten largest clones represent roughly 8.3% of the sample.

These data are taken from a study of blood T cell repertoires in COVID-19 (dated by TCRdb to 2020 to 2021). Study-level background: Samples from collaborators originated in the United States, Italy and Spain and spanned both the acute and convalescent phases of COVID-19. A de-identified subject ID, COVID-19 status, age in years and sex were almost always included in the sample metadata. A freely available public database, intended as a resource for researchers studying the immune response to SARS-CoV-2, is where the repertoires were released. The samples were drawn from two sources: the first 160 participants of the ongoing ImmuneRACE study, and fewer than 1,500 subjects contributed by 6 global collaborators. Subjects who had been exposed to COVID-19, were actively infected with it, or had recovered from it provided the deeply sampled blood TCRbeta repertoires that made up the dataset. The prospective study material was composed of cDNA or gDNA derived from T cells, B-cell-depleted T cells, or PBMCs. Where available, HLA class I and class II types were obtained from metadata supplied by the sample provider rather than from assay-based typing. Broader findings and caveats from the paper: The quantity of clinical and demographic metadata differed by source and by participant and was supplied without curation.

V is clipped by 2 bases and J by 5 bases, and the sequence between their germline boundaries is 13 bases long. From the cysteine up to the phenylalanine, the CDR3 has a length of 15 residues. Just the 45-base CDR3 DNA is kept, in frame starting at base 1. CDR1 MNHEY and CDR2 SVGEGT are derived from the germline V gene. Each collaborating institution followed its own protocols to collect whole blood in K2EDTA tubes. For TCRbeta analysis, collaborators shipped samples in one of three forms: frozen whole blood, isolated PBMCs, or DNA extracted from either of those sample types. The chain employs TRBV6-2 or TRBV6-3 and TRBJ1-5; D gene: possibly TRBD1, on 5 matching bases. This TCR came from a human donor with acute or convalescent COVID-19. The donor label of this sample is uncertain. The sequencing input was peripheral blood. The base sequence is TGTGCCAGCAGTTACGATAGACAGTCGTATCAGCCCCAGCATTTT. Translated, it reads CASSYDRQSYQPQHF.